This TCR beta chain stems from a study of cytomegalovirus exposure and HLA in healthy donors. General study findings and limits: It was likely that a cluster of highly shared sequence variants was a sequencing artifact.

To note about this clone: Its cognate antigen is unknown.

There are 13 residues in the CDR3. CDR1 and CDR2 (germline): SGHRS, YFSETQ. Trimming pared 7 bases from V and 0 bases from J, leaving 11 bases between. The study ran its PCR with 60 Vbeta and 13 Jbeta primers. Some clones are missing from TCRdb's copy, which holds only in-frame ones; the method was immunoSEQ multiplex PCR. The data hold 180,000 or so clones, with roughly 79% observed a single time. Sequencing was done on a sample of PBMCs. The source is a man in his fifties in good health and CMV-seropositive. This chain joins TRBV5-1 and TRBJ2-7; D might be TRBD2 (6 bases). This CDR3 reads CASQAGPSYEQYF. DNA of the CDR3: TGCGCCAGCCAAGCGGGCCCCTCCTACGAGCAGTACTTC.